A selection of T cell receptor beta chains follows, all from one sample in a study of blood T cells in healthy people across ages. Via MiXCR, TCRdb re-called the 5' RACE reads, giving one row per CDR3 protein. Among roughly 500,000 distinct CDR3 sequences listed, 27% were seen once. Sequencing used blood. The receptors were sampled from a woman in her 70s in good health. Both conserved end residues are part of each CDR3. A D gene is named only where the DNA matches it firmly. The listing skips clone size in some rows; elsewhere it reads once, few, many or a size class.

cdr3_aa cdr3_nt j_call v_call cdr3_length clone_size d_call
CSARVLGTEAFF TGCAGTGCTAGAGTTTTAGGGACTGAAGCTTTCTTT TRBJ1-1 TRBV20-1 12 . .
CASSELGRSETQYF TGTGCCAGCAGTGAATTGGGCAGGAGCGAGACCCAGTACTTC TRBJ2-5 TRBV25-1 14 few .
CSARFYAPYNEQFF TGCAGTGCTAGATTTTATGCCCCCTACAATGAGCAGTTCTTC TRBJ2-1 TRBV20-1 14 . .
CASSPGTVNDYEQYF TGTGCCAGCTCACCCGGGACGGTGAATGACTACGAGCAGTACTTC TRBJ2-7 TRBV18 15 . .
CAIGSGGSLTGELFF TGTGCCATCGGGTCCGGGGGGTCCCTCACCGGGGAGCTGTTTTTT TRBJ2-2 TRBV10-3 15 . TRBD2
CASTGDTQGGEEFF TGTGCCAGCACAGGGGATACCCAAGGGGGAGAGGAGTTCTTC TRBJ2-7 TRBV21-1 14 few .
CASSRTGGDEKLFF TGCGCCAGCAGCCGGACAGGGGGGGACGAAAAACTGTTTTTT TRBJ1-4 TRBV4-3 14 many TRBD1
CASSYAATTNSPLHF TGTGCCAGCAGTTACGCAGCGACAACGAATTCACCCCTCCACTTT TRBJ1-6 TRBV6-5 15 . .
CASSEGAKLFF TGTGCCAGCAGTGAGGGCGCGAAGCTGTTTTTT TRBJ2-2 TRBV6-1 11 . .
CASSPTGGEANVLTF TGTGCCAGCAGCCCCACAGGGGGCGAGGCCAACGTCCTGACTTTC TRBJ2-6 TRBV12-3/TRBV12-4 15 few TRBD1
CSVYYPGPGANVLTF TGCAGTGTCTACTATCCAGGGCCTGGGGCCAACGTCCTGACTTTC TRBJ2-6 TRBV20-1 15 . .
CASSTQTGHSGNTIYF TGTGCCAGCAGCACACAGACAGGTCACTCTGGAAACACCATATATTTT TRBJ1-3 TRBV7-2 16 few .
CSASQGQHRGELFF TGCAGTGCTAGCCAGGGGCAACACCGTGGGGAGCTGTTTTTT TRBJ2-2 TRBV20-1 14 . .
CASSTGQPNNSPLHF TGCGCCAGCAGCACCGGACAACCTAATAATTCACCCCTCCACTTT TRBJ1-6 TRBV5-1 15 . .
CASSETYPGTGNYGYTF TGTGCCAGCAGTGAAACGTACCCGGGGACAGGGAACTATGGCTACACCTTC TRBJ1-2 TRBV25-1 17 few TRBD1
CASSQVTSSSYEQYF TGTGCCAGCAGCCAAGTTACATCGAGCTCCTACGAGCAGTACTTC TRBJ2-7 TRBV4-2 15 . .
CASSPQGYYEQYF TGCGCCAGCAGCCCACAGGGTTACTACGAGCAGTACTTC TRBJ2-7 TRBV5-1 13 few .
CASSQVRDQETQYF TGTGCCAGCAGCCAAGTTCGAGATCAAGAGACCCAGTACTTC TRBJ2-5 TRBV4-2 14 many .
CASSQEYARETGGYTF TGCGCCAGCAGCCAAGAGTACGCGAGGGAGACGGGCGGCTACACCTTC TRBJ1-2 TRBV4-3 16 . .
CASTPGLAASSTDTQYF TGTGCCAGCACTCCGGGACTAGCGGCTTCTAGCACAGATACGCAGTATTTT TRBJ2-3 TRBV2 17 few TRBD2
CATSQFEVIQETQYF TGTGCCACCAGCCAGTTCGAGGTGATTCAAGAGACCCAGTACTTC TRBJ2-5 TRBV15 15 few .
CASSSRLAGGTNEQFF TGTGCCAGCAGCTCACGACTAGCGGGAGGAACCAATGAGCAGTTCTTC TRBJ2-1 TRBV7-9 16 . TRBD2
CASRRDREKSPLHF TGCGCCAGCAGACGGGACAGGGAGAAGTCACCCCTCCACTTT TRBJ1-6 TRBV5-1 14 . TRBD1
CATRQGTYEQYF TGTGCCACTAGACAGGGGACCTACGAGCAGTACTTC TRBJ2-7 TRBV6-5 12 few TRBD1
CASTNAGGGYTF TGTGCCAGCACTAACGCAGGGGGGGGCTACACCTTC TRBJ1-2 TRBV27 12 . TRBD1
CSARDGGRVENIQYF TGCAGTGCTAGAGATGGGGGCCGGGTTGAAAACATTCAGTACTTC TRBJ2-4 TRBV20-1 15 . .
CASSPGLAPFNSYEQYF TGTGCCAGCAGCCCAGGACTAGCCCCCTTCAACTCCTACGAGCAGTACTTC TRBJ2-7 TRBV9 17 few TRBD2
CASSPFRESYGYTF TGTGCCAGCAGCCCGTTCCGGGAGTCTTATGGCTACACCTTC TRBJ1-2 TRBV3-1 14 many .
CASSSRLAGVLGSEQFF TGTGCCAGCAGCTCAAGACTAGCGGGAGTTTTGGGGTCTGAGCAGTTCTTC TRBJ2-1 TRBV9 17 . TRBD2
CASSITKGRNIQYF TGTGCCAGCAGCATCACAAAAGGGAGAAACATTCAGTACTTC TRBJ2-4 TRBV7-2 14 . .
CASSLVGRNQETQYF TGTGCCAGCAGCTTAGTCGGGAGAAACCAAGAGACCCAGTACTTC TRBJ2-5 TRBV7-9 15 many .
CASSVTSGAPIQYF TGTGCCAGCAGTGTGACTAGCGGGGCACCTATTCAGTACTTC TRBJ2-4 TRBV6-2/TRBV6-3 14 . TRBD2
CSTLGTPYNYGYTF TGCAGCACACTCGGGACACCCTATAACTATGGCTACACCTTC TRBJ1-2 TRBV29-1 14 . .
CASRPGQGLTNEKLFF TGTGCCAGCAGGCCGGGACAGGGTCTGACTAATGAAAAACTGTTTTTT TRBJ1-4 TRBV12-3/TRBV12-4 16 few TRBD1
CSAKGDRERGSLQFF TGCAGTGCCAAGGGGGACAGGGAACGCGGAAGTCTGCAGTTCTTC TRBJ2-1 TRBV20-1 15 . TRBD1
CSAPGVGDYGYTF TGCAGCGCCCCGGGGGTGGGCGACTATGGCTACACCTTC TRBJ1-2 TRBV29-1 13 . .
CASSTNAQGTYEQYF TGTGCCAGCAGTACTAACGCACAGGGCACCTACGAGCAGTACTTC TRBJ2-7 TRBV28 15 once .
CSARAPRASEFTDTQYF TGCAGTGCTAGAGCGCCCCGGGCTAGCGAGTTCACAGATACGCAGTATTTT TRBJ2-3 TRBV20-1 17 few .
CASSLGENYGYTF TGTGCCAGCAGCTTAGGGGAAAACTATGGCTACACCTTC TRBJ1-2 TRBV7-9 13 few .
CAINHILGDGYGYTF TGTGCCATCAACCATATACTGGGGGACGGCTATGGCTACACCTTC TRBJ1-2 TRBV10-3 15 . .
CASSRNEKLVF TGTGCCAGCAGTAGAAATGAAAAACTGGTTTTT TRBJ1-4 TRBV12-3/TRBV12-4 11 . .
CASSTTGISPYNEQFF TGTGCCAGCAGCACGACAGGGATCAGCCCCTACAATGAGCAGTTCTTC TRBJ2-1 TRBV5-5 16 . TRBD1
CASSLAPGGSGEDTQYF TGTGCCAGCAGCTTAGCCCCGGGGGGTAGCGGGGAAGATACGCAGTATTTT TRBJ2-3 TRBV7-2 17 few TRBD2
CASILTGGQNTIYF TGTGCCAGCATCCTGACTGGGGGGCAAAACACCATATATTTT TRBJ1-3 TRBV2 14 . .